These 32 T cell receptor beta chains originate from one sample sequenced in a study of T cell repertoires in cytomegalovirus infection. TCRdb reprocessed the reads via MiXCR and lists one record per CDR3 protein. The sample records about 270,000 distinct CDR3 sequences, less than 25% being singletons. No antigen has been assigned to these receptors. Sample: cultured PBMCs, taken from culture after CMV antigen stimulation. The receptors originated from a human donor in good health (CMV status not recorded). Some clones in this sample may be carry-over from other donors' samples.

The genes are TRBV11-3 and TRBJ2-2, with 7 bases that match TRBD2. Germline V gene lookup returns CDR1 SGHNT and CDR2 YENEEA. The V and J ends lost 3 bases and 1 base, in that order; junction bases with no gene match: 8. There are 17 residues in the CDR3. CDR3 sequence reads: CASSFVGTTLNTGELFF. CDR3 nucleotide sequence: TGTGCCAGCAGCTTCGTGGGGACTACATTGAACACCGGGGAGCTGTTTTTT.

There are a few counts of this clonotype. V and J are TRBV25-1 and TRBJ1-5; possible D gene TRBD1, 5 bases. V lost 8 bases, J lost 5 bases, and 16 bases lay in between. The germline gives CDR1 MGHDK, CDR2 SYGVNS. This CDR3 comprises 14 residues. CDR3 DNA: TGTGCCAGCTGTCCGGGGCCGTGGGATCAGCCCCAGCATTTT. It yields the protein CASCPGPWDQPQHF.

The chain joins TRBV29-1 to TRBJ1-1, with D maybe TRBD1 (5 bases). This CDR3 has 13 amino acids. Trimming stripped 4 bases from V and 6 bases from J, with 15 bases between. CDR1 and CDR2 from the germline V gene are SQVTM and ANQGSEA. CDR3 amino acids: CSVVRGSPAEAFF. CDR3 nucleotide sequence: TGCAGCGTTGTAAGGGGTTCTCCAGCTGAAGCTTTCTTT.

In this sample, this clonotype turned up a few times. The chain recombines TRBV7-9 with TRBJ1-2, with 12 nucleotides matching TRBD1. Germline values: CDR1 SEHNR, CDR2 FQNEAQ (reference sequence). Losses at the gene ends were 4 bases for V and 4 bases for J; bases not matched to a gene: 13. This CDR3 has 18 residues. The CDR3: CASSSSSGQGAAGYGYTF. For the CDR3, the DNA is TGTGCCAGCAGCTCCTCATCGGGACAGGGGGCTGCGGGCTATGGCTACACCTTC.

This clonotype was found a few times. V gene TRBV4-1 combines with J gene TRBJ2-7; perhaps TRBD2 as D (6 bases). V lost 1 base to trimming and J lost 5 bases, with 12 bases between them. This CDR3 comprises 14 residues. Germline values: CDR1 MGHRA, CDR2 YSYEKL. The CDR3 here is CASSQVRGSDEQYF. Written as DNA, the CDR3 is TGCGCCAGCAGCCAAGTTCGGGGGAGCGACGAGCAGTACTTC.

This clonotype was observed many times. The J gene is TRBJ2-1, the V gene TRBV11-2; 8 bases map to TRBD1. Germline CDR1 SGHAT, CDR2 FQNNGV. V shed 7 bases and J 3 bases; nucleotides not matched to a gene: 5. This CDR3 has 14 amino acids. The CDR3 DNA reads TGTGCCAGCACCAGGGGGCAGGACTACAATGAGCAGTTCTTC. Translation gives CASTRGQDYNEQFF.

This clonotype was picked up many times. This sequence joins TRBV7-2 and TRBJ2-5; D gene uncertain. V lost 2 bases and J lost 1, with 11 bases in between. Germline V lookup: CDR1 SGHTA, CDR2 FQGNSA. The CDR3 is 15 amino acids. The CDR3 sequence: CASSLPGGFQETQYF. CDR3 DNA sequence: TGTGCCAGCAGCTTACCTGGTGGATTCCAAGAGACCCAGTACTTC. The variable domain in full, with the rest retrieved from reference TRBV7-2 and TRBJ2-5, is GAGVSQSPSNKVTEKGKDVELRCDPISGHTALYWYRQSLGQGLEFLIYFQGNSAPDKSGLPSDRFSAERTGGSVSTLTIQRTQQEDSAVYLCASSLPGGFQETQYFGPGTRLLVL.

The chain couples TRBV23-1 to TRBJ2-5; D is unresolved. TRBV23-1 qualifies as an ORF whose function is uncertain. There are 17 residues in the CDR3. The V end was cut by 5 bases, the J end by 2 bases, with 21 bases between. This CDR3 reads CASSARWKGPLQETQYF. CDR3 in DNA: TGCGCCAGCAGTGCCCGATGGAAGGGCCCATTGCAAGAGACCCAGTACTTC.

This clonotype has ten or more counts. The DNA of the CDR3 is TGTGCCAGCAGCAATAGCGCGAACACCGGGGAGCTGTTTTTT. Translated, it gives CASSNSANTGELFF. The chain combines TRBV7-6 with TRBJ2-2; a possible D gene is TRBD2 (5 bases). The CDR3 is 14 amino acids. Germline assignment: CDR1 SGHVS and CDR2 FNYEAQ. V lost 5 bases to trimming and J lost 0 bases, with 7 bases between them.

The CDR3 region is CASSLAQYNQPQHF. The CDR3 DNA is TGTGCCAGCAGCTTGGCCCAGTACAATCAGCCCCAGCATTTT. The chain carries TRBV5-6 and TRBJ1-5; no definite D call. With 0 bases removed from V and 3 bases from J, the gap between germline ends came to 7 bases. The CDR3 loop spans 14 amino acids. Per germline, CDR1 SGHDT and CDR2 YYEEEE.

A few counts support this clonotype. V usage is TRBV7-9 and J usage is TRBJ2-1, with 7 bases aligning to TRBD2. Germline V gene lookup returns CDR1 SEHNR and CDR2 FQNEAQ (reference sequence). V gave up 5 bases and J gave up 3 bases; unmatched junction bases: 7. The CDR3 length is 15 residues. CDR3 protein: CASSLLARSYNEQFF. Written as DNA, the CDR3 is TGTGCCAGCAGCCTACTAGCGAGGAGCTACAATGAGCAGTTCTTC. The variable domain in full, completed from reference TRBV7-9 and TRBJ2-1, reads DTGVSQNPRHKITKRGQNVTFRCDPISEHNRLYWYRQTLGQGPEFLTYFQNEAQLEKSRLLSDRFSAERPKGSFSTLEIQRTEQGDSAMYLCASSLLARSYNEQFFGPGTRLTVL.

The sample holds many counts of this clonotype. The chain employs TRBV7-9 and TRBJ1-1; D not certain. V lost 6 bases to trimming and J lost 5 bases, with 13 bases between them. Germline V gives CDR1 SEHNR, CDR2 FQNEAQ (reference sequence). This CDR3 spans 13 amino acids. CDR3 amino acids: CASSLMSGTEAFF. CDR3 in DNA: TGTGCCAGCAGTCTTATGTCAGGAACTGAAGCTTTCTTT.

The CDR3 here is CATPQQPSNTGELFF. The CDR3 DNA reads as TGTGCCACCCCCCAACAGCCTTCGAACACCGGGGAGCTGTTTTTT. The J gene is TRBJ2-2, the V gene TRBV15; D is unclear. The CDR3 has 15 residues. Trimming took 8 bases from V and 0 from J, leaving 13 bases between them. CDR1 and CDR2 from the germline V gene are LNHNV and YYDKDF (reference sequence).

The chain combines TRBV7-9 with TRBJ2-7; no reliable D call. V lost 2 bases and J lost 3, with 17 bases in between. Germline CDR1 SEHNR, CDR2 FQNEAQ (reference sequence). The CDR3 is 16 residues long. CDR3 loop: CASSLIGGTTRYEQYF. The CDR3 DNA sequence: TGTGCCAGCAGCTTAATCGGCGGCACAACCCGCTACGAGCAGTACTTC.

V gene TRBV14 combines with J gene TRBJ2-5, with 13 bases aligning to TRBD2. Germline V lookup: CDR1 SGHDN, CDR2 FVKESK. V lost 1 base and J lost 8; bases outside the gene matches: 4. The CDR3 loop spans 15 amino acids. The CDR3 here is CASSQGTSGRVTQYF. CDR3 coding DNA: TGTGCCAGCAGCCAAGGGACTAGCGGGAGAGTTACCCAGTACTTC.

This clonotype was found a few times. This sequence joins TRBV20-1 and TRBJ2-7, with 8 bases aligning to TRBD2. After removal of 6 bases from V and 4 bases from J, the junction contained 11 bases not matched to a gene. CDR1 is DFQATT and CDR2 is SNEGSKA in the germline V gene (reference sequence). The CDR3 loop spans 14 amino acids. The CDR3 coding sequence is TGCAGTGCCCCACGTAGCGGGATTGCGTACGAGCAGTACGTC. It codes for CSAPRSGIAYEQYV.

This clonotype was detected once. It may be a read error: a sequence one base away is much more abundant. The CDR3 DNA sequence: TGTGCCAGCAGCCGGACTAGCGGACTCCAAGGGACCCAGTACTTC. Translating gives CASSRTSGLQGTQYF. The V call is TRBV7-6, the J call TRBJ2-5; 10 bases are a match to TRBD2. The CDR3 runs to 15 residues. The germline CDR1 and CDR2 sequences are SGHVS and FNYEAQ.

The chain links TRBV3-1 to TRBJ1-2; D remains ambiguous. CDR3 length: 13 amino acids. Germline-derived CDR1 and CDR2 are LGHDT and YNNKEL (reference sequence). With 1 base removed from V and 4 bases from J, the gap between germline ends came to 7 bases. This CDR3 is CASSQAGSYGYTF. Here the CDR3 DNA reads TGTGCCAGCAGCCAAGCAGGCAGCTATGGCTACACCTTC.

This chain connects TRBV12-3 or TRBV12-4 to TRBJ2-3; 8 bases are a match to TRBD2. The junction had 8 bases not matched to a gene; V was cut back by 5 bases and J by 4 bases. The CDR3 extends over 15 amino acids. The CDR3 reads CASSTREGGADTQYF. The CDR3 region has the DNA TGTGCCAGCAGTACCCGGGAGGGCGGGGCAGATACGCAGTATTTT.

This clonotype came up many times. The chain uses TRBV6-2 or TRBV6-3 and TRBJ2-1; D is unclear. The CDR3 loop spans 15 amino acids. Germline lookup yields CDR1 MNHEY and CDR2 SVGEGT. V was pared by 7 bases and J by 2 bases, with 15 bases between. The CDR3 spells CASNGSPAAYNEQFF. Here the CDR3 DNA reads TGTGCCAGCAACGGTTCGCCTGCGGCCTACAATGAGCAGTTCTTC.

J is TRBJ1-2 and V is TRBV19; D unresolved. Germline CDR1 is LNHDA and CDR2 is SQIVND (reference sequence). CDR3 length equals 11 residues. For the CDR3, the DNA is TGTGCTACCACCCAACGTGGGAGCTACACCTTC. Translated, it gives CATTQRGSYTF.

The rearrangement joins TRBV12-3 or TRBV12-4 to TRBJ2-5; 8 bases are a match to TRBD1. V dropped 1 base and J dropped 3; count of bases not matched to a gene: 10. CDR3 size: 17 residues. The DNA for the CDR3 is TGTGCCAGCAGTTTAGTGGGACAGGCCCTTCGTAAAGAGACCCAGTACTTC. Amino acids: CASSLVGQALRKETQYF.

The chain couples TRBV27 to TRBJ2-7; D is unclear. V was shortened by 5 bases and J by 0 bases, with 5 bases between the two germline ends. This CDR3 is 12 amino acids long. Germline CDR1 is MNHEY and CDR2 is SMNVEV (reference sequence). In DNA, the CDR3 is TGTGCCAGCAGTCCGAGCTCCTACGAGCAGTACGTC. Its translation: CASSPSSYEQYV.

CDR3 region: CASSLALAVHEQYF. Written as DNA, the CDR3 is TGCGCCAGCAGCTTGGCGCTAGCGGTCCACGAGCAGTACTTC. The chain uses TRBV5-1 and TRBJ2-7; TRBD2 aligns across 7 bases. The V and J ends lost 0 bases and 5 bases, in that order; junction bases with no gene match: 5. Germline-derived CDR1 and CDR2 are SGHRS and YFSETQ. This CDR3 has 14 residues.

V is TRBV9 and J is TRBJ2-1; TRBD2 is a possible D gene (6 bases). The V and J ends lost 0 bases and 9 bases respectively, with 16 bases between them. CDR1 and CDR2 (germline): SGDLS, YYNGEE. CDR3 length: 15 residues. The CDR3 DNA follows: TGTGCCAGCAGCGTAGGTGGATTAGCGGAGGGTGAGCAGTTCTTC. Its protein is CASSVGGLAEGEQFF.

This clonotype has at least ten counts. The J gene is TRBJ1-1, the V gene TRBV28; 7 bases align to TRBD1. V gave up 0 bases and J gave up 3 bases; unmatched junction bases: 10. Germline CDR1 MDHEN, CDR2 SYDVKM. The CDR3 covers 17 residues. The CDR3 protein is CASSLWTGMGRDTEAFF. The CDR3 region has the DNA TGTGCCAGCAGTTTATGGACAGGGATGGGGCGTGACACTGAAGCTTTCTTT.

V gene TRBV7-7 combines with J gene TRBJ2-2, with D perhaps matching TRBD2 (5 bases). Germline values: CDR1 SSHAT, CDR2 FNYEAQ (reference sequence). The CDR3 is 15 residues long. V was cut by 5 bases and J by 6 bases, with 16 bases left in between. The CDR3 loop reads CASSPERNSAGELFF. CDR3 coding DNA: TGTGCCAGCAGCCCAGAGCGGAATTCCGCCGGGGAGCTGTTTTTT.

This clonotype was seen repeatedly, ten times or more. This sequence joins TRBV6-1 and TRBJ2-7; the match to TRBD1 covers 9 bases. J was trimmed by 2 bases and V by 7 bases; bases with no gene match: 6. The CDR3 extends over 14 amino acids. Germline V CDR1 and CDR2: MNHNS, SASEGT. This chain's CDR3 is CASTLRDRAYEQYF. The CDR3 nucleotides read TGTGCCAGCACCCTCCGGGACAGGGCCTACGAGCAGTACTTC.

This clonotype was counted at least ten times. The chain couples TRBV7-2 to TRBJ1-1; TRBD1 matches 8 bases. The germline gives CDR1 SGHTA, CDR2 FQGNSA. V shed 0 bases and J 9 bases; nucleotides not matched to a gene: 3. The CDR3 has 13 amino acids. Here the CDR3 DNA reads TGTGCCAGCAGCTTAGCGTCCAGGGGGCAAGCTTTCTTT. Encoded protein: CASSLASRGQAFF.

The sample holds a few counts of this clonotype. The chain combines TRBV12-3 or TRBV12-4 with TRBJ1-1, with D perhaps matching TRBD1 (6 bases). V was cut by 3 bases and J by 0 bases, with 8 bases left in between. CDR3 length: 14 amino acids. CDR3 protein: CASSLQGLNTEAFF. CDR3 nucleotide sequence: TGTGCCAGCAGTTTGCAGGGGCTGAACACTGAAGCTTTCTTT.

This chain joins TRBV6-2 or TRBV6-3 and TRBJ2-7, with D maybe TRBD1 (6 bases). This CDR3 region has 15 residues. CDR1 and CDR2 from the germline V gene are MNHEY and SVGEGT. The V end lost 5 bases, the J end lost 0 bases, and 14 bases lay between the germline ends. CDR3 residues: CASSTLDRPSYEQYF. The CDR3 DNA is TGTGCCAGCAGTACTCTGGACAGACCCTCCTACGAGCAGTACTTC.

This clonotype was counted many times. The CDR3 region is CASSSAFLMPQHF. In DNA form, the CDR3 reads TGTGCCAGCAGCTCAGCGTTTCTGATGCCCCAGCATTTT. This sequence joins TRBV7-2 and TRBJ1-5; no clear D. Germline CDR1 SGHTA, CDR2 FQGNSA. This CDR3 comprises 13 residues. V was trimmed by 4 bases and J by 9 bases, leaving 13 bases between them.